The 27 T cell receptor beta chains in this list originate from one sample, sequenced in a study of blood T cell repertoires in COVID-19 (dated by TCRdb to 2020 to 2021). Libraries were constructed by the immunoSEQ multiplex PCR assay. TCRdb re-hosts the immuneACCESS table, in-frame sequences only. Its copies lack some clones; in the studies checked, an unresolved V gene accounts for under half of them, and the cause for the rest is not known. Recorded for this sample are approximately 250,000 clones; over 80% of them occurred a single time. The top ten hold approximately 3.4% of the sample. Sequencing input: PBMCs or T cells enriched from blood (not recorded which). The origin of the receptors is a middle-aged woman who had been exposed to COVID-19.

This chain uses TRBV6-5 with TRBJ1-2; D ambiguous. V dropped 0 bases and J dropped 3 bases, with 11 bases sitting between them. CDR3 length: 15 residues. Germline CDR1 MNHEY, CDR2 SVGAGI. DNA for the CDR3: TGTGCCAGCAGTTACTCCGAGGATTATGACTATGGCTACACCTTC. It codes for CASSYSEDYDYGYTF.

This clone was detected once. The chain couples TRBV27 to TRBJ1-2, with TRBD1 identical over 7 bases. The CDR3 totals 14 residues. V shed 6 bases and J 4 bases; nucleotides not matched to a gene: 8. In germline, CDR1 is MNHEY, CDR2 SMNVEV (reference sequence). In nucleotides, the CDR3 is TGTGCCAGCAGAGCTGACAGGGTTTCCTATGGCTACACCTTC. Translation: CASRADRVSYGYTF.

The sample holds one count of this clone. This chain links TRBV6-6 with TRBJ2-7; 9 nucleotides agree with TRBD2. The CDR3 totals 14 residues. With V trimmed by 6 bases and J by 3 bases, 6 bases remained unmatched. Germline V gene sequence: CDR1 MNHNY, CDR2 SVGAGI (reference sequence). In DNA form, the CDR3 reads TGTGCCAGCAGAGCCGCGGGAGGGAACTACGAGCAGTACGTC. This sequence encodes CASRAAGGNYEQYV.

The chain combines TRBV11-3 with TRBJ2-3; the D is unclear. The CDR3 spans 15 residues. V was trimmed by 2 bases and J by 1 base, leaving 10 bases between them. Germline lookup yields CDR1 SGHNT and CDR2 YENEEA. For the CDR3, the DNA is TGTGCCAGCAGCTTAACCCCTTCAGGCACAGATACGCAGTATTTT. Translating it yields CASSLTPSGTDTQYF.

The chain employs TRBV18 and TRBJ1-5, with TRBD1 as a possible D gene (6 bases). The CDR3 extends over 16 amino acids. Germline V CDR1 and CDR2: KGHSH, LQKENI. The ends were cut back, 4 bases at V and 0 bases at J, with 13 bases in the middle. This chain's CDR3 is CASSRQRTVSNQPQHF. The CDR3 nucleotides read TGTGCCAGCTCACGCCAACGGACAGTTAGCAATCAGCCCCAGCATTTT.

The J gene is TRBJ2-3, the V gene TRBV5-8; unclear D gene. Germline loops: CDR1 SGHTS, CDR2 YDEGEE. V was pared by 3 bases and J by 6 bases, with 8 bases between. The CDR3 contains 12 residues. This CDR3 is CASSSNFDTQYF. CDR3 bases: TGTGCCAGCAGCTCAAATTTCGATACGCAGTATTTT.

The chain recombines TRBV7-3 with TRBJ1-1; D ambiguous. The V gene lost 5 bases and the J gene lost 0 bases, with 7 bases spanning the gap. The germline V gene encodes CDR1 SGHTA and CDR2 FQGTGA. This CDR3 has 13 residues. CDR3 amino acids: CASSQIMNTEAFF. CDR3 bases: TGTGCCAGCAGCCAGATCATGAACACTGAAGCTTTCTTT.

The chain has TRBV4-2 and TRBJ1-3; D may be TRBD1 (5 bases). The CDR3 has 13 residues. Between the trimmed V and J ends, which lost 2 bases and 8 bases, there was a span of 10 bases. Germline-derived CDR1 and CDR2 are LGHNA and YNFKEQ. The CDR3 bases are TGTGCCAGCAGCCAAAAGGGGTCCGACACCATATATTTT. This encodes CASSQKGSDTIYF.

The rearrangement links TRBV5-1 to TRBJ1-1, with D perhaps matching TRBD1 (6 bases). The CDR3 extends over 15 amino acids. The V end was cut by 3 bases, the J end by 0 bases, with 12 bases between. Germline CDR1 SGHRS, CDR2 YFSETQ. The CDR3 is CASSSSTGLNTEAFF. CDR3 in DNA: TGCGCCAGCAGCTCCTCAACAGGGCTGAACACTGAAGCTTTCTTT.

The rearrangement links TRBV3-1 (or the pseudogene TRBV3-2) to TRBJ1-3; D is possibly TRBD1 (5 bases). Germline assignment: CDR1 LGHDT and CDR2 YNNKEL (reference sequence). The germline V and J ends were trimmed by 3 bases and 0 bases, with 6 bases remaining between them. CDR3 size: 14 residues. This CDR3 reads CASSQDNSGNTIYF. CDR3 coding DNA: TGTGCCAGCAGCCAGGACAACTCTGGAAACACCATATATTTT.

The chain joins TRBV4-1 to TRBJ1-1; D possibly corresponds to TRBD1 (6 bases). V was cut by 4 bases and J by 7 bases, with 10 bases left in between. The CDR3 length is 12 residues. Germline CDR1 reads MGHRA; CDR2 reads YSYEKL. This chain's CDR3 is CASSLTGNEAFF. The CDR3 coding sequence is TGCGCCAGCAGCCTGACAGGAAATGAAGCTTTCTTT.

This clone was counted a single time. The chain combines TRBV30 with TRBJ1-5; possibly TRBD1 for D (5 bases). Trimming shortened V by 0 bases and J by 3 bases, and 12 bases separated the two germline ends. The CDR3 contains 15 residues. CDR1 and CDR2 from the germline V gene are GTSNPN and SVGIG (reference sequence). The CDR3 loop is CAWSVGAGPNQPQHF. CDR3 nucleotides: TGTGCCTGGAGTGTAGGGGCGGGACCCAATCAGCCCCAGCATTTT. Combining the CDR3 with reference TRBV30 and TRBJ1-5 gives the whole variable domain SQTIHQWPATLVQPVGSPLSLECTVEGTSNPNLYWYRQAAGRGLQLLFYSVGIGQISSEVPQNLSASRPQDRQFILSSKKLLLSDSGFYLCAWSVGAGPNQPQHFGDGTRLSIL.

This chain joins TRBV28 and TRBJ2-7; D is perhaps TRBD1 (5 bases). Trimming shortened V by 10 bases and J by 3 bases, and 16 bases separated the two germline ends. CDR1 and CDR2 (germline): MDHEN, SYDVKM. CDR3 length: 13 residues. CDR3 nucleotide sequence: TGTGCCACCTTAGGGGCAGGGAACTACGAGCAGTACGTC. It is translated as CATLGAGNYEQYV.

This chain links TRBV3-1 (or the pseudogene TRBV3-2) with TRBJ1-6, with 7 bases identical to TRBD1. Germline values: CDR1 LGHDT, CDR2 YNNKEL (reference sequence). The CDR3 is made up of 15 amino acids. V was clipped by 3 bases and J by 12 bases; unmatched bases: 11. The CDR3 sequence: CASSQDRLTGVPLHF. CDR3 nucleotides: TGTGCCAGCAGCCAGGACAGGTTGACAGGTGTACCCCTCCACTTT.

This chain uses TRBV5-5 with TRBJ1-2; D possibly corresponds to TRBD1 (6 bases). CDR3 length: 14 amino acids. V gave up 2 bases and J gave up 6 bases, with 14 bases separating them. CDR1 and CDR2 (germline): SGHKS, YYEKEE (reference sequence). The CDR3 region has the DNA TGTGCCAGCAGCTTAACAGGGAATCCTAATGGCTACACCTTC. Translated: CASSLTGNPNGYTF.

The chain joins TRBV2 to TRBJ1-2; D perhaps matches TRBD1 (5 bases). This CDR3 has 14 amino acids. The V end was cut by 5 bases, the J end by 1 base, with 11 bases between. Germline CDR1 SNHLY, CDR2 FYNNEI. The CDR3 DNA follows: TGTGCCAGCAGTCCATCAGGGTATAACTATGGCTACACCTTC. Translating gives CASSPSGYNYGYTF.

This rearrangement joins TRBV5-1 to TRBJ1-4, with 8 bases that match TRBD1. The germline gives CDR1 SGHRS, CDR2 YFSETQ. The CDR3 contains 17 residues. V dropped 5 bases and J dropped 0; count of bases not matched to a gene: 9. As DNA, the CDR3 is TGCGCCAGCAGAGAGGACAGGGCCCTTGCAACTAATGAAAAACTGTTTTTT. Its translation: CASREDRALATNEKLFF.

The gene calls are TRBV5-1 and TRBJ2-5; 8 bases fit TRBD2. The germline V gene has CDR1 SGHRS and CDR2 YFSETQ. This CDR3 has 15 amino acids. The V segment lost 4 bases and the J segment 5 bases; nucleotides outside the gene matches: 10. The CDR3 is CASSPGGSGAETQYF. The CDR3 coding sequence is TGCGCCAGCAGCCCGGGTGGTAGCGGGGCCGAGACCCAGTACTTC.

This clone was seen just once. The V call is TRBV7-9, the J call TRBJ2-3; 12 bases map to TRBD1. Germline assignment: CDR1 SEHNR and CDR2 FQNEAQ (reference sequence). V lost 3 bases and J lost 0; bases outside the gene matches: 10. The CDR3 spans 19 residues. CDR3 in DNA: TGTGCCAGCAGCTTTTTCCGGGACAGGGGGCAACTAAGCACAGATACGCAGTATTTT. Encoded protein: CASSFFRDRGQLSTDTQYF.

CDR3 DNA sequence: TGTGCCAGCAGCCAAGTTCCCCCCGGGGCCTACGAGCAGTACGTC. This translates into CASSQVPPGAYEQYV. V usage is TRBV3-1 (or the pseudogene TRBV3-2) and J usage is TRBJ2-7; maybe TRBD2 (5 bases). CDR1 and CDR2 from the germline V gene are LGHDT and YNNKEL (reference sequence). The CDR3 has 15 residues. V gave up 1 base and J gave up 2 bases, with 12 bases separating them.

The genes are TRBV6-5 and TRBJ1-1; tentative D call: TRBD1 (6 bases). V was pared by 0 bases and J by 4 bases, with 12 bases between. The CDR3 has 15 amino acids. CDR1 and CDR2 from the germline V gene are MNHEY and SVGAGI. The CDR3 region has the DNA TGTGCCAGCAGTTACTCGAGACAGGCGGCCACTGAAGCTTTCTTT. Its protein product is CASSYSRQAATEAFF.

This chain connects TRBV24-1 to TRBJ2-3; 12 bases map to TRBD2. Germline V CDR1 and CDR2: KGHDR, SFDVKD. The J segment lost 7 bases and the V segment lost 4 bases, leaving 8 bases of the junction unmatched. This CDR3 region has 16 residues. CDR3 DNA: TGTGCCACCAGTGACCCCGGGACTAGCGGGCAAAATACGCAGTATTTT. Translated: CATSDPGTSGQNTQYF.

This chain uses TRBV19 with TRBJ2-1; possible D gene TRBD2, 6 bases. The germline V gene has CDR1 LNHDA and CDR2 SQIVND (reference sequence). Trimming shortened V by 3 bases and J by 4 bases, and 13 bases separated the two germline ends. The CDR3 has 15 residues. The CDR3 sequence: CASSIRGTGYNEQFF. In nucleotides, the CDR3 is TGTGCCAGTAGTATTCGCGGGACTGGATACAATGAGCAGTTCTTC. The full variable domain, in which reference TRBV19 and TRBJ2-1 provide the parts outside the CDR3, is DGGITQSPKYLFRKEGQNVTLSCEQNLNHDAMYWYRQDPGQGLRLIYYSQIVNDFQKGDIAEGYSVSREKKESFPLTVTSAQKNPTAFYLCASSIRGTGYNEQFFGPGTRLTVL.

The chain carries TRBV5-8 and TRBJ2-7; 9 nucleotides match TRBD2. This CDR3 is 14 amino acids long. CDR1 is SGHTS and CDR2 is YDEGEE in the germline V gene. Trimming cost V 1 base and J 2 bases; bases outside gene matches: 1. The CDR3 nucleotides read TGTGCCAGCAGCTTGTTAGCGGGGGCCTACGAGCAGTACTTC. It specifies CASSLLAGAYEQYF.

The CDR3 loop is CATSDPQALRGYTF. Written as DNA, the CDR3 is TGTGCCACCAGTGATCCCCAGGCGCTACGAGGCTACACCTTC. The rearrangement uses TRBV24-1 and TRBJ1-2; unclear D gene. V lost 3 bases, J lost 8 bases, and 15 bases lay in between. Germline values: CDR1 KGHDR, CDR2 SFDVKD. The CDR3 covers 14 residues.

This sequence joins TRBV28 and TRBJ2-2; 7 nucleotides align to TRBD1. Per the germline V gene, CDR1 is MDHEN and CDR2 is SYDVKM. This CDR3 is 17 amino acids long. V lost 7 bases, J lost 0 bases, and 11 bases stayed unmatched. In nucleotides, the CDR3 is TGTGCCAGCAACCCTAGTTTAACAGGGGCGAACACCGGGGAGCTGTTTTTT. Amino acid sequence: CASNPSLTGANTGELFF.

V and J are TRBV6-6 and TRBJ2-2; perhaps TRBD1 as D (5 bases). CDR1 and CDR2 (germline): MNHNY, SVGAGI (reference sequence). This CDR3 has 19 residues. V was trimmed by 5 bases and J by 1 base, leaving 23 bases between them. The CDR3 nucleotides read TGTGCCAGCAGTCCCCGTTATTTCCGGCAGGGCGGGAACACCGGGGAGCTGTTTTTT. It is translated as CASSPRYFRQGGNTGELFF.